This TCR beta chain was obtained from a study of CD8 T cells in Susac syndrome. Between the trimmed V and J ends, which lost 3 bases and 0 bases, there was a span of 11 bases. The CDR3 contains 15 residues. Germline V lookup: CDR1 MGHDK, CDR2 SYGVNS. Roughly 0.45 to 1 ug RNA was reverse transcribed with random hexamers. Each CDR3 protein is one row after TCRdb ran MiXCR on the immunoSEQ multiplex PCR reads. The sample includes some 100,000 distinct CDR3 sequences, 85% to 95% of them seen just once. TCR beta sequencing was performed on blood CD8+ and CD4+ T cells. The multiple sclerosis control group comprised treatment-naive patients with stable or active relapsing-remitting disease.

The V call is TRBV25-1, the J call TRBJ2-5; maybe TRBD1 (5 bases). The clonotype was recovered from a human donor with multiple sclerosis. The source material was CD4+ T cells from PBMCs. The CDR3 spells CASSDLQGYQETQYF. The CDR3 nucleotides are TGTGCCAGCAGTGACCTCCAGGGCTACCAAGAGACCCAGTACTTC.